This TCR beta chain was retrieved from a study of patients and donors after allogeneic stem cell transplantation. TCRdb called the RT-PCR reads again in MiXCR, with one record for every CDR3 protein. The sample carries some 150,000 distinct CDR3 sequences, about a third recorded once. CDR1 is MNHNY and CDR2 is SVGAGI in the germline V gene (reference sequence). The CDR3 covers 13 residues. V was trimmed by 5 bases and J by 7 bases, leaving 12 bases between them. The source of this sequence is a human donor who was either an allogeneic HSCT recipient or a stem cell or donor lymphocyte infusion donor (not recorded which). It is not recorded whose cells these are; they may come from a transplant donor. V usage is TRBV6-6 and J usage is TRBJ1-5; D not resolved. The sequenced material came from blood, either unsorted or a sorted T cell fraction (not recorded which). For the CDR3, the DNA is TGTGCCAGCAGTGACCGGGCTAGGCAGCCCCAGCATTTT. Amino acids: CASSDRARQPQHF.